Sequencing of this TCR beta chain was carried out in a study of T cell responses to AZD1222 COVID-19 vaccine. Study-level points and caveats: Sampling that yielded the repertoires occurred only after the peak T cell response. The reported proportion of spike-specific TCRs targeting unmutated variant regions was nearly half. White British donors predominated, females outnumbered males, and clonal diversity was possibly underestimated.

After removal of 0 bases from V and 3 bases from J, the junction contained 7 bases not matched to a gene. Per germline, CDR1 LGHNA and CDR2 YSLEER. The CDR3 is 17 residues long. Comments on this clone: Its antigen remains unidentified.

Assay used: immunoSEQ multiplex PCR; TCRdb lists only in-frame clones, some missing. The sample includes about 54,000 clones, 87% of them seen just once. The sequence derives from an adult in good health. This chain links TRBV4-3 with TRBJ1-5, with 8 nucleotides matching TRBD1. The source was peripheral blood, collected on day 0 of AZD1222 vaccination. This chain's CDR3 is CASSQDLGTGSNQPQHF. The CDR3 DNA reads TGCGCCAGCAGCCAAGATCTGGGGACAGGTTCCAATCAGCCCCAGCATTTT.